These 19 T cell receptor beta chains originate from one sample sequenced in a study of CD8 T cells in ankylosing spondylitis. TCRdb redid the calling of the 5' RACE reads with MiXCR, one entry per CDR3 protein. The sample lists 150,000 to 200,000 distinct CDR3 sequences; 10% to 15% were seen once. The sample was blood, either unsorted or a sorted T cell fraction (not recorded which). Source of these receptors: a female donor with ankylosing spondylitis or in good health (not recorded which).

This clonotype was detected many times. The CDR3 sequence is CASSLGITSAEYF. DNA for the CDR3: TGTGCCAGCAGCTTAGGGATCACCTCCGCGGAGTACTTC. The genes are TRBV7-9 and TRBJ2-7; D gene unclear. V lost 1 base and J 11 bases, leaving 15 bases between the germline ends. CDR1 and CDR2 (germline): SEHNR, FQNEAQ (reference sequence). CDR3 size: 13 residues.

This clonotype came up many times. V gene TRBV14 combines with J gene TRBJ1-3; D is undetermined. Germline CDR1 reads SGHDN; CDR2 reads FVKESK. This CDR3 has 17 residues. The germline V and J ends were trimmed by 0 bases and 4 bases, with 16 bases remaining between them. The CDR3 sequence: CASSQDRPGLIGNTIYF. Here the CDR3 DNA reads TGTGCCAGCAGCCAAGATAGGCCGGGCCTGATAGGAAACACCATATATTTT.

This clonotype has a count of ten or more. The chain joins TRBV6-1 to TRBJ1-5; 12 bases line up with TRBD1. J was trimmed by 7 bases and V by 0 bases; bases with no gene match: 4. Germline V gene data show CDR1 as MNHNS and CDR2 as SASEGT. The length of the CDR3 is 16 residues. CDR3 sequence reads: CASSEAGTGGRQPQHF. The CDR3 region has the DNA TGTGCCAGCAGTGAAGCCGGGACAGGGGGCCGGCAGCCCCAGCATTTT.

The chain carries TRBV3-1 and TRBJ2-7; the D gene could be TRBD1 or TRBD2 (5 bases each). CDR3 size: 15 residues. Trimming shortened V by 4 bases and J by 3 bases, and 16 bases separated the two germline ends. CDR1 and CDR2 (germline): LGHDT, YNNKEL (reference sequence). This CDR3 reads CASSPSGRLSYEQYF. The DNA of the CDR3 is TGTGCCAGCAGCCCCTCGGGACGTCTAAGCTACGAGCAGTACTTC.

In this sample, this clonotype turned up a few times. The rearrangement joins TRBV7-2 to TRBJ2-3; possibly TRBD2 for D (6 bases). Germline V CDR1 and CDR2: SGHTA, FQGNSA. The CDR3 sequence is 15 residues long. V was pared by 2 bases and J by 0 bases, with 9 bases between. The CDR3 loop reads CASSLIAGSTDTQYF. CDR3 bases: TGTGCCAGCAGCTTAATTGCGGGGAGCACAGATACGCAGTATTTT.

Only a few counts were recorded for this clonotype. The chain couples TRBV10-3 to TRBJ2-3, with D unclear. CDR1 and CDR2 (germline): ENHRY, SYGVKD. The CDR3 length is 13 residues. V was pared by 10 bases and J by 2 bases, with 13 bases between. In DNA, the CDR3 is TGTGCCACCAGACACGTACTCACAGATACGCAGTATTTT. Protein product: CATRHVLTDTQYF.

This clonotype was detected a few times. The chain couples TRBV12-3 or TRBV12-4 to TRBJ2-1; no clear D gene. V dropped 0 bases and J dropped 11 bases, with 11 bases sitting between them. This CDR3 spans 13 amino acids. CDR3 bases: TGTGCCAGCAGTTTAGCGGGTGAAAGCAAGCAGTTCTTC. It specifies CASSLAGESKQFF.

This clonotype has a count of ten or more. The chain links TRBV20-1 to TRBJ2-5; a possible D gene is TRBD2 (6 bases). The CDR3 sequence is 15 residues long. Germline V CDR1 and CDR2: DFQATT, SNEGSKA (reference sequence). The V gene lost 3 bases and the J gene lost 5 bases, with 19 bases spanning the gap. CDR3 sequence reads: CSASGDSTTFETQYF. The DNA for the CDR3 is TGCAGTGCTAGTGGGGACTCCACAACCTTTGAGACCCAGTACTTC.

The J gene is TRBJ1-2, the V gene TRBV9, with D uncertain. V was trimmed by 0 bases and J by 3 bases, leaving 12 bases between them. The germline gives CDR1 SGDLS, CDR2 YYNGEE. The CDR3 consists of 15 residues. This CDR3 is CASSVADKADYGYTF. In DNA form, the CDR3 reads TGTGCCAGCAGCGTAGCTGACAAGGCAGACTATGGCTACACCTTC.

This clonotype has a count of ten or more. The chain uses TRBV20-1 and TRBJ1-6; no firm D call. The CDR3 consists of 13 residues. Trimming took 0 bases from V and 5 from J, leaving 5 bases between them. The V gene's germline CDR1 is DFQATT and CDR2 SNEGSKA (reference sequence). The CDR3 DNA follows: TGCAGTGCTAGAGAACGGGATAATTCACCCCTCCACTTT. It is translated as CSARERDNSPLHF.

Concerning this clonotype: A much larger clone lies a single base off, so this may be a read error. CDR3 DNA sequence: TGCAGTGCTAGACCTAGCGGGAGGGGAATCTACAATGAGCAGTTCTTC. It yields the protein CSARPSGRGIYNEQFF. This chain uses TRBV20-1 with TRBJ2-1; 12 nucleotides align to TRBD2. CDR1 DFQATT and CDR2 SNEGSKA come from the germline V gene (reference sequence). The CDR3 has 16 amino acids. Trimming removed 2 bases from V and 3 bases from J; junction bases left unmatched: 5.

This clonotype was seen at least ten times. The chain employs TRBV7-2 and TRBJ1-2, with D uncertain. CDR1 SGHTA and CDR2 FQGNSA come from the germline V gene. V lost 4 bases and J lost 8, with 14 bases in between. CDR3 length: 13 amino acids. CDR3 nucleotide sequence: TGTGCCAGCAGCTGGTCATCTGCGCTCGGCTACACCTTC. This encodes CASSWSSALGYTF.

The chain combines TRBV20-1 with TRBJ2-7; tentative D call: TRBD2 (6 bases). This CDR3 is 16 amino acids long. The germline CDR1 and CDR2 sequences are DFQATT and SNEGSKA (reference sequence). Deletions cut 0 bases from V and 2 bases from J, with 17 bases between. The CDR3 sequence is CSARETRSERAYEQYF. The CDR3 coding sequence is TGCAGTGCTAGAGAAACCCGGTCGGAGCGGGCCTACGAGCAGTACTTC.

This clonotype was counted many times. The J gene is TRBJ2-3, the V gene TRBV20-1; 11 bases agree with TRBD2. The germline gives CDR1 DFQATT, CDR2 SNEGSKA (reference sequence). This CDR3 has 13 amino acids. Trimming took 4 bases from V and 13 from J; bases not matched to a gene: 10. Here the CDR3 DNA reads TGCAGTGCTACCCACCCGACTAGCGGGATGGAGTATTTT. This gives the protein CSATHPTSGMEYF.

In its sample, this clonotype was seen many times. The V and J genes are TRBV7-9 and TRBJ1-4; D remains unclear. This CDR3 has 15 residues. The germline gives CDR1 SEHNR, CDR2 FQNEAQ (reference sequence). With 8 bases removed from V and 7 bases from J, the gap between germline ends came to 20 bases. CDR3 coding DNA: TGTGCCAGCCGGGTCCTCCCGGCGAGTGGTGAAAAACTGTTTTTT. It is translated as CASRVLPASGEKLFF.

The table lists this clonotype with many counts. V and J are TRBV5-1 and TRBJ1-4, with unresolved D. V was pared by 0 bases and J by 3 bases, with 3 bases between. The germline CDR1 and CDR2 sequences are SGHRS and YFSETQ. This CDR3 region has 13 residues. CDR3 sequence reads: CASSLVANEKLFF. CDR3 bases: TGCGCCAGCAGCTTGGTTGCTAATGAAAAACTGTTTTTT.

This clonotype was recorded many times. The chain is built from TRBV20-1 and TRBJ2-3, with a weak D call TRBD1 (6 bases). V was shortened by 7 bases and J by 2 bases, with 16 bases between the two germline ends. The CDR3 extends over 14 amino acids. Germline loops: CDR1 DFQATT, CDR2 SNEGSKA (reference sequence). The CDR3 is CSVPPAGVTDTQYF. The CDR3 bases are TGCAGTGTTCCCCCGGCAGGGGTCACAGATACGCAGTATTTT.

The chain combines TRBV5-1 with TRBJ2-1; unclear D gene. The CDR3 totals 15 residues. Looked up from germline, CDR1 is SGHRS and CDR2 is YFSETQ. With 0 bases removed from V and 0 bases from J, the gap between germline ends came to 7 bases. The CDR3 spells CASSLGLSSYNEQFF. The CDR3 DNA reads TGCGCCAGCAGCTTGGGGCTCAGCTCCTACAATGAGCAGTTCTTC.

The V call is TRBV6-4, the J call TRBJ2-1; 9 bases fit TRBD2. The germline gives CDR1 MRHNA, CDR2 SNTAGT. V trimming: 2 bases; J trimming: 4 bases; junction bases outside the gene matches: 6. The CDR3 is 16 residues long. CDR3 sequence (DNA): TGTGCCAGCAGTGACAGCGGGACTAGCAGTTACAATGAGCAGTTCTTC. Its protein is CASSDSGTSSYNEQFF.